What follows is one T cell receptor beta chain and its context. Repertoires were generated with immunoSEQ multiplex PCR, while TCRdb's copy carries only in-frame clones and drops some. The data hold roughly 440,000 clones, with approximately 88% observed a single time. Germline-derived CDR1 and CDR2 are ENHRY and SYGVKD. After removal of 4 bases from V and 5 bases from J, the junction contained 7 bases not matched to a gene. CDR3 length: 15 amino acids. This specimen belongs to a study of blood T cell repertoires in COVID-19. The sample comprised peripheral blood. V gene TRBV10-3 combines with J gene TRBJ2-5, with TRBD2 matching over 10 bases. The sequence was obtained from a woman between 45 and 60 years old with COVID-19, enrolled during active disease. CDR3 residues: CAISAKLAGTETQYF. For the CDR3, the DNA is TGTGCCATCAGTGCAAAACTAGCGGGGACGGAGACCCAGTACTTC.